These 27 T cell receptor beta chains originate from one sample sequenced in a study of T cells in Graves' hyperthyroidism and ophthalmopathy. From RNA transcripts, TCR beta CDR3 regions were amplified. First-round RT-PCR targeting the TCR CDR3 was performed with the HTBI primer set. TCRdb re-derived calls from the multiplex PCR reads in MiXCR, one entry per CDR3 protein. Of more than 500,000 distinct CDR3 sequences listed, around 15% were seen once; the top ten hold about 14%. The sample taken for sequencing was blood. The receptors come from a woman between 40 and 55 years old with Graves' hyperthyroidism.

J is TRBJ2-7 and V is TRBV13; 9 positions match TRBD1. This CDR3 contains 15 residues. V was pared by 5 bases and J by 6 bases, with 11 bases of the junction left unmatched. Germline V gene data show CDR1 as PRHDT and CDR2 as FYEKMQ (reference sequence). DNA for the CDR3: TGTGCCAGCAGCAGCGACAGGGGGGCTACGGGCGAGCAGTACTTC. It is translated as CASSSDRGATGEQYF.

The CDR3 loop reads CATSRDITEDIQYF. The CDR3 DNA reads as TGTGCCACCAGCAGAGATATTACTGAAGACATTCAGTACTTC. The V and J genes are TRBV15 and TRBJ2-4; D uncertain. V shed 0 bases and J shed 8 bases, with 11 bases lying between them. The CDR3 runs to 14 residues. Germline assignment: CDR1 LNHNV and CDR2 YYDKDF (reference sequence).

The chain joins TRBV6-1 to TRBJ2-5; D might be TRBD2 (6 bases). Looked up from germline, CDR1 is MNHNS and CDR2 is SASEGT. This CDR3 region has 14 residues. The V end lost 8 bases, the J end lost 4 bases, and 17 bases lay between the germline ends. CDR3 in DNA: TGTGCCAGCTTAGGGAAGACGGGAGCAGAGACCCAGTACTTC. Amino acids: CASLGKTGAETQYF.

This clonotype was seen ten or more times. The chain uses TRBV20-1 and TRBJ2-1; TRBD2 agrees at 12 bases. The CDR3 has 14 amino acids. J gave up 7 bases and V 1 base, and 2 bases lay outside the gene matches. Germline values: CDR1 DFQATT, CDR2 SNEGSKA (reference sequence). The CDR3 sequence: CSARVGTSGNEQFF. The CDR3 DNA follows: TGCAGTGCTAGAGTCGGGACTAGCGGGAATGAGCAGTTCTTC.

This clonotype was counted a few times. CDR3: CASDGGRGTRDLEQYF. Written as DNA, the CDR3 is TGTGCCAGCGATGGGGGACGCGGGACACGGGATCTCGAGCAGTACTTC. The chain is built from TRBV2 and TRBJ2-7; the D gene could be TRBD1 or TRBD2 (6 bases each). The CDR3 runs to 16 residues. The V gene's germline CDR1 is SNHLY and CDR2 FYNNEI. The V end was cut by 8 bases, the J end by 6 bases, with 26 bases between. The whole variable domain, remainder taken from reference TRBV2 and TRBJ2-7, is EPEVTQTPSHQVTQMGQEVILRCVPISNHLYFYWYRQILGQKVEFLVSFYNNEISEKSEIFDDQFSVERPDGSNFTLKIRSTKLEDSAMYFCASDGGRGTRDLEQYFGPGTRLTVT.

This clonotype was observed many times. The chain combines TRBV24-1 with TRBJ2-2; 8 bases line up with TRBD1. This CDR3 has 15 residues. Unmatched junction bases numbered 6, after V lost 4 bases and J lost 6 bases. From germline, CDR1 is KGHDR and CDR2 SFDVKD. The CDR3: CATSDGQGVAGELFF. The CDR3 DNA follows: TGTGCCACCAGTGACGGACAGGGTGTGGCCGGGGAGCTGTTTTTT.

This clonotype was seen repeatedly, ten times or more. The gene calls are TRBV28 and TRBJ2-2; weak D call: TRBD1 (6 bases). The CDR3 covers 15 residues. V was clipped by 10 bases and J by 0 bases, with 15 bases between them. The germline V gene has CDR1 MDHEN and CDR2 SYDVKM. The CDR3 nucleotides are TGTGCCACCCAGGGGACGTCCGCGAACACCGGGGAGCTGTTTTTT. It encodes CATQGTSANTGELFF.

This clonotype has just one count. One end of the junction is discordant with germline, which a read error may explain. V gene TRBV27 combines with J gene TRBJ2-2; 12 nucleotides match TRBD1. Looked up from germline, CDR1 is MNHEY and CDR2 is SMNVEV (reference sequence). There are 16 residues in the CDR3. This CDR3 is CASSIGTGGLHGKLFF. As DNA, the CDR3 is TGTGCCAGCAGTATAGGGACAGGGGGCCTTCACGGGAAGCTGTTTTTT.

Note on this clonotype: The conserved phenylalanine or tryptophan normally closing the CDR3 is absent here, so this likely arose from a read error. The rearrangement uses TRBV6-1 and TRBJ1-6; no clear D gene. CDR3 length equals 13 residues. V was clipped by 5 bases and J by 7 bases, with 9 bases between them. Germline assignment: CDR1 MNHNS and CDR2 SASEGT. CDR3 sequence reads: CASSSLSNSPLHL. The CDR3 bases are TGTGCCAGCAGTAGCCTTTCGAATTCACCCCTCCACCTT.

This clonotype occurred many times. The chain employs TRBV28 and TRBJ2-5, with 9 bases identical to TRBD2. Trimming removed 2 bases from V and 5 bases from J; junction bases left unmatched: 9. CDR1 is MDHEN, CDR2 SYDVKM, per germline. CDR3 length: 16 amino acids. The CDR3 region is CASSLGGSGSWETQYF. The CDR3 coding sequence is TGTGCCAGCAGTTTAGGTGGTAGCGGGAGTTGGGAGACCCAGTACTTC.

This clonotype has a count of ten or more. This sequence joins TRBV2 and TRBJ2-1; 7 bases agree with TRBD1. Germline CDR1 is SNHLY and CDR2 is FYNNEI. The CDR3 runs 14 residues. Losses at the gene ends were 6 bases for V and 6 bases for J; bases not matched to a gene: 8. The CDR3 here is CASSGDRTLNEQFF. CDR3 bases: TGTGCCAGCAGCGGGGACAGAACTCTCAATGAGCAGTTCTTC.

To note about this clonotype: One end of the junction varies from germline; a read error may be responsible. V gene TRBV2 combines with J gene TRBJ2-6; 10 nucleotides line up with TRBD1. The germline V gene encodes CDR1 SNHLY and CDR2 FYNNEI. The CDR3 totals 16 residues. The CDR3 sequence: CASQDRGNSEANVLTF. As DNA, the CDR3 is TGTGCCAGTCAGGACAGGGGGAACTCTGAGGCCAACGTCCTGACTTTC.

The chain is built from TRBV2 and TRBJ2-1; D is possibly TRBD2 (7 bases). This CDR3 region has 17 residues. Germline V gene lookup returns CDR1 SNHLY and CDR2 FYNNEI. The V end was cut by 6 bases, the J end by 3 bases, with 21 bases between. The CDR3, as DNA: TGTGCCAGCAGCCCCGGACTTAGGGGGGGGGGCTACAATGAGCAGTTCTTC. Translating it yields CASSPGLRGGGYNEQFF.

This clonotype was seen repeatedly, ten times or more. The CDR3 reads CASSSAGEGREQYF. In DNA, the CDR3 is TGTGCCAGCAGCTCAGCGGGAGAAGGGCGCGAGCAGTACTTC. This chain links TRBV5-6 with TRBJ2-7, with TRBD2 matching over 8 bases. Germline assignment: CDR1 SGHDT and CDR2 YYEEEE. There are 14 residues in the CDR3. V lost 3 bases to trimming and J lost 6 bases; unmatched junction nucleotides: 8.

This chain links TRBV6-1 with TRBJ1-1; no clear D. Trimming stripped 0 bases from V and 4 bases from J, with 6 bases between. The CDR3 runs to 13 residues. Germline V gives CDR1 MNHNS, CDR2 SASEGT. Here the CDR3 DNA reads TGTGCCAGCAGTGAAGCGTCGGGCACTGAAGCTTTCTTT. Translated: CASSEASGTEAFF.

This sequence joins TRBV6-1 and TRBJ2-2; D gene ambiguous. Germline V gene sequence: CDR1 MNHNS, CDR2 SASEGT. The CDR3 length is 10 residues. Trimming stripped 8 bases from V and 7 bases from J, with 5 bases between. The CDR3 sequence: CASGVGELFF. CDR3 in DNA: TGTGCCAGCGGAGTCGGGGAGCTGTTTTTT.

V gene TRBV6-1 combines with J gene TRBJ2-3; possibly TRBD1 for D (6 bases). The CDR3 runs 14 residues. The germline V and J ends were trimmed by 6 bases and 2 bases, with 12 bases remaining between them. Per germline, CDR1 MNHNS and CDR2 SASEGT. The CDR3 region is CASRLDSLTDTQYF. CDR3 DNA sequence: TGTGCCAGCAGATTGGACAGTCTCACAGATACGCAGTATTTT.

The chain joins TRBV27 to TRBJ2-2; 11 nucleotides match TRBD2. J gave up 0 bases and V 10 bases, and 4 bases lay outside the gene matches. CDR3 size: 15 residues. Germline lookup yields CDR1 MNHEY and CDR2 SMNVEV (reference sequence). CDR3 DNA sequence: TGTGCCACCCATAGCGGGAGGGCGAACACCGGGGAGCTGTTTTTT. It codes for CATHSGRANTGELFF.

This clonotype was found many times. V usage is TRBV4-1 and J usage is TRBJ1-1; 9 bases fit TRBD1. Trimming at V came to 1 base and at J to 5 bases, leaving 5 bases not matched to a gene. Germline CDR1 MGHRA, CDR2 YSYEKL. The CDR3 spans 15 residues. The CDR3 coding sequence is TGCGCCAGCAGCCAAGCGGACAGGGGACGGACTGAAGCTTTCTTT. This encodes CASSQADRGRTEAFF.

This clonotype was counted ten times or more. The gene calls are TRBV3-1 and TRBJ2-4; 8 bases line up with TRBD2. Unmatched junction bases numbered 6, after V lost 5 bases and J lost 0 bases. The CDR3 is made up of 16 amino acids. Germline V gene lookup returns CDR1 LGHDT and CDR2 YNNKEL (reference sequence). CDR3 loop: CASSKSGSLAKNIQYF. CDR3 bases: TGTGCCAGCAGCAAGAGCGGGAGCTTAGCCAAAAACATTCAGTACTTC.

The chain couples TRBV11-2 to TRBJ2-1, with D uncertain. Trimming cost V 0 bases and J 2 bases, with 14 bases left between them. Germline CDR1 SGHAT, CDR2 FQNNGV. CDR3 length: 17 amino acids. DNA of the CDR3: TGTGCCAGCAGCTTAGATCTGGGTAGCCCTACCTACAATGAGCAGTTCTTC. Encoded protein: CASSLDLGSPTYNEQFF.

This clonotype has only a few counts. The CDR3 DNA reads TGTGCCAGTGGAACGACAGGGGGTAACACCGGGGAGCTGTTTTTT. Its protein is CASGTTGGNTGELFF. The chain has TRBV6-1 and TRBJ2-2, with 9 bases matching TRBD1. The V gene's germline CDR1 is MNHNS and CDR2 SASEGT. The CDR3 is made up of 15 amino acids. With V trimmed by 9 bases and J by 2 bases, 7 bases remained unmatched.

This chain links TRBV15 with TRBJ2-5; D perhaps matches TRBD2 (6 bases). Trimming stripped 3 bases from V and 4 bases from J, with 9 bases between. This CDR3 spans 13 amino acids. Germline V gene sequence: CDR1 LNHNV, CDR2 YYDKDF (reference sequence). The CDR3 DNA sequence: TGTGCCACCAGCAGCCAAGCGGGAGAGACCCAGTACTTC. Translated, it gives CATSSQAGETQYF. The full variable domain, with the rest looked up from reference TRBV15 and TRBJ2-5, is DAMVIQNPRYQVTQFGKPVTLSCSQTLNHNVMYWYQQKSSQAPKLLFHYYDKDFNNEADTPDNFQSRRPNTSFCFLDIRSPGLGDTAMYLCATSSQAGETQYFGPGTRLLVL.

This clonotype was observed at least ten times. V usage is TRBV13 and J usage is TRBJ2-5; TRBD2 matches at 12 bases. CDR3 size: 17 residues. V trimming: 2 bases; J trimming: 5 bases; junction bases outside the gene matches: 9. Germline V gives CDR1 PRHDT, CDR2 FYEKMQ (reference sequence). The chain's CDR3 is CASSLSASGRVWETQYF. The CDR3 DNA follows: TGTGCCAGCAGCTTATCGGCTAGCGGGAGGGTCTGGGAGACCCAGTACTTC.

This clonotype appeared many times. The V gene is TRBV9, the J gene TRBJ2-7, with 7 positions matching TRBD1. CDR3 size: 14 residues. Germline CDR1 reads SGDLS; CDR2 reads YYNGEE. Germline trimming cut 5 bases from V and 0 bases from J; bases unmatched to any gene: 5. The DNA of the CDR3 is TGTGCCAGCAGACCCGACAGGGCCTCCTACGAGCAGTACTTC. It codes for CASRPDRASYEQYF.

In this sample, this clonotype turned up many times. This sequence joins TRBV3-1 and TRBJ1-5; D might be TRBD1 (5 bases). The CDR3 has 14 amino acids. Trimming took 0 bases from V and 3 from J, leaving 6 bases between them. Germline V gene sequence: CDR1 LGHDT, CDR2 YNNKEL (reference sequence). The CDR3 sequence is CASSQEGLNQPQHF. For the CDR3, the DNA is TGTGCCAGCAGCCAAGAGGGGCTCAATCAGCCCCAGCATTTT.

This clonotype was counted a few times. The chain combines TRBV6-1 with TRBJ2-7; no clear D. Germline CDR1 MNHNS, CDR2 SASEGT. The CDR3 is 13 residues long. CDR3 loop: CAAGRTPTYEQYF. DNA of the CDR3: TGTGCTGCCGGGCGGACGCCCACCTACGAGCAGTACTTC.